This is a list of T cell receptor beta chains from one sample in a study of OX40 agonist ivuxolimab in advanced cancers. Profiled with immunoSEQ multiplex PCR; TCRdb holds only in-frame clones, not every one. The table lists 30,000 to 45,000 clones, about 94% of them singletons. The source material was CD4+ or CD8+ T cells sorted from blood, sampled in a trial of the OX40 agonist ivuxolimab. The receptors shown here come from an adult with an advanced solid tumor such as melanoma, head and neck, liver or kidney cancer. CDR3s include the opening cysteine and the closing phenylalanine or tryptophan. The order of the fields is clone size, D gene, V gene, J gene, CDR3 protein, CDR3 DNA. D genes are given only for firm matches. Clone size is stated in some rows and not others, as once, few, many or a class when expanded.

NA	TRBD1	TRBV7-3	TRBJ2-3	CASSQGQGTDTQYF	TGTGCCAGCAGCCAGGGACAGGGGACAGATACGCAGTATTTT
once	TRBD2	TRBV9	TRBJ2-1	CASSSGTSVYHEQFF	TGTGCCAGCAGTTCCGGGACTAGCGTGTACCATGAGCAGTTCTTC
NA	NA	TRBV28	TRBJ2-5	CATCDTQETQYF	TGTGCCACTTGTGATACACAAGAGACCCAGTACTTC
NA	NA	TRBV9	TRBJ1-4	CASSVVGTEATNEKLFF	TGTGCCAGCAGCGTAGTAGGGACGGAAGCAACTAATGAAAAACTGTTTTTT
NA	NA	TRBV28	TRBJ1-5	CASSFFSIGGNQPQHF	TGTGCCAGCAGTTTCTTCTCAATAGGGGGCAATCAGCCCCAGCATTTT
NA	TRBD2	TRBV30	TRBJ2-3	CAWSVGTSGISDTQYF	TGTGCCTGGAGTGTTGGGACTAGCGGGATCTCAGATACGCAGTATTTT
NA	NA	TRBV7-6	TRBJ2-7	CASSLADSYEQYF	TGTGCCAGCAGCTTAGCCGACTCCTACGAGCAGTACTTC
NA	TRBD1	TRBV25-1	TRBJ2-1	CASSLGAGQGNNEQFF	TGTGCCAGCAGCCTCGGAGCGGGACAGGGCAACAATGAGCAGTTCTTC
NA	NA	TRBV11-3	TRBJ2-7	CASSLNRGRDEQYF	TGTGCCAGCAGCTTAAACAGGGGGAGGGACGAGCAGTACTTC
NA	TRBD2	TRBV10-1	TRBJ2-5	CASSETTGGEETQYF	TGCGCCAGCAGTGAGACTACGGGAGGAGAAGAGACCCAGTACTTC
NA	NA	TRBV13	TRBJ2-5	CASSLVGRETQYF	TGTGCCAGCAGCTTAGTGGGAAGAGAGACCCAGTACTTC
NA	NA	TRBV14	TRBJ2-1	CASATAASRISYNEQFF	TGTGCCAGCGCGACGGCCGCTAGCCGAATCTCCTACAATGAGCAGTTCTTC
NA	TRBD1	TRBV11-1	TRBJ2-7	CASSFDQGQKASYEQYF	TGTGCCAGCAGCTTTGACCAGGGACAGAAAGCTTCCTACGAGCAGTACTTC
once	NA	TRBV6-1	TRBJ2-7	CATQFHEQYF	TGTGCCACCCAATTCCACGAGCAGTACTTC
NA	NA	TRBV4-3	TRBJ2-7	CASSQEIGAYEQYF	TGCGCCAGCAGCCAGGAGATAGGGGCCTACGAGCAGTACTTC
once	NA	TRBV15	TRBJ1-1	CATSRDDTGGTEAFF	TGTGCCACCAGCAGAGATGATACGGGGGGCACTGAAGCTTTCTTT
NA	NA	TRBV7-9	TRBJ2-5	CASNALLQGTRLAEAQYF	TGTGCCAGCAACGCGCTCCTTCAAGGGACCAGACTCGCGGAGGCCCAGTACTTC
NA	TRBD1	TRBV7-9	TRBJ1-5	CASSLNRGQGEPQHF	TGTGCCAGCAGCTTGAACAGGGGGCAAGGGGAGCCCCAGCATTTT
NA	TRBD1	TRBV7-8	TRBJ2-1	CASSFGTAHNEQFF	TGTGCCAGCAGCTTCGGGACAGCACACAATGAGCAGTTCTTC
NA	TRBD1	TRBV28	TRBJ1-2	CASRIRDSGYYGYTF	TGTGCCAGCAGAATTCGGGACAGTGGTTACTATGGCTACACCTTC
NA	TRBD2	TRBV4-1	TRBJ2-1	CASSLGTSRPAGAYNEQFF	TGCGCCAGCAGCCTCGGGACTAGCCGACCTGCGGGGGCCTACAATGAGCAGTTCTTC
NA	NA	TRBV29-1	TRBJ2-7	CSVRTGPEQYF	TGCAGCGTTCGAACGGGGCCTGAGCAGTACTTC
NA	TRBD1	TRBV5-1	TRBJ1-1	CASSGRNRGNTEAFF	TGCGCCAGCAGCGGGAGGAACAGGGGGAACACTGAAGCTTTCTTT
NA	NA	TRBV6-6	TRBJ1-4	CASSYSFSGEEKLFF	TGTGCCAGCAGTTACTCGTTTTCAGGGGAAGAAAAACTGTTTTTT
NA	TRBD1	TRBV27	TRBJ1-1	CASSSLQGWYDTEAFF	TGTGCCAGCAGTTCTTTACAGGGGTGGTATGACACTGAAGCTTTCTTT
NA	NA	TRBV4-2	TRBJ2-7	CASSQTTRDPEQYF	TGTGCCAGCAGCCAAACTACCCGGGACCCCGAGCAGTACTTC
NA	NA	TRBV6-6	TRBJ2-2	CASKALTYANTGELFF	TGTGCCAGCAAAGCCCTGACTTACGCGAACACCGGGGAGCTGTTTTTT
NA	NA	TRBV21-1	TRBJ2-5	CASSKGPGQAQQETQYF	TGTGCCAGCAGCAAAGGTCCTGGGCAGGCGCAACAAGAGACCCAGTACTTC
NA	TRBD1	TRBV28	TRBJ2-5	CASSQTGTGGETQYF	TGTGCCAGCAGCCAGACCGGGACAGGGGGCGAGACCCAGTACTTC
NA	TRBD2	TRBV7-2	TRBJ2-3	CASSLVAHPLAEESDTQYF	TGTGCCAGCAGCTTAGTAGCGCACCCGCTAGCGGAGGAATCAGATACGCAGTATTTT
NA	NA	TRBV30	TRBJ2-2	CAWRRSLNTGELFF	TGTGCCTGGAGGCGGTCATTGAACACCGGGGAGCTGTTTTTT
NA	NA	TRBV7-6	TRBJ2-3	CASSYGTSTPLADTQYF	TGTGCCAGCAGCTACGGGACTTCCACACCCTTAGCTGATACGCAGTATTTT
NA	TRBD2	TRBV27	TRBJ2-1	CASSLMRLAGGDNSYRNEQFF	TGTGCCAGCAGCCTGATGAGACTAGCGGGAGGAGATAACAGTTATCGCAATGAGCAGTTCTTC
NA	TRBD1	TRBV9	TRBJ2-7	CASSVGGQGSYEQYF	TGTGCCAGCAGCGTAGGGGGACAGGGTTCCTACGAGCAGTACTTC
NA	NA	TRBV6-1	TRBJ2-7	CASSDSLSYEQYF	TGTGCCAGCAGTGACAGCCTCTCCTACGAGCAGTACTTC